In its sample, the clone carrying this TCR beta chain was seen many times. Its antigen is unknown. The entry originates in a study of identical twins. Overall study results and limits: Where beta out-of-frame sequences were concerned, excess twin sharing was weaker. Fewer insertions were carried by abundant cord blood beta clonotypes, but none was seen in memory repertoires.

This CDR3 comprises 13 residues. V shed 5 bases and J shed 4 bases, with 8 bases lying between them. TCRdb fed the 5' RACE reads into MiXCR, producing one record per CDR3 protein. The profile shows 200,000 to 300,000 distinct CDR3 sequences, over 9.5% of them singletons. The sequenced sample was memory T cells sorted from blood. The V gene is TRBV12-3 or TRBV12-4, the J gene TRBJ2-2; D is possibly TRBD1 (6 bases). This clonotype was sampled from a man in his forties or fifties in good health. The CDR3 region is CASSPTGTGELFF. The CDR3, as DNA: TGTGCCAGCAGTCCGACAGGCACCGGGGAGCTGTTTTTT.